Listed below are T cell receptor beta chains from one sample, sequenced in a study of beta chain features in type 1 diabetes. Profiled with immunoSEQ multiplex PCR; TCRdb holds only in-frame clones, not every one. The data hold about 410,000 clones, with 14% observed a single time. The specimen sequenced was naive CD4+ T cells from blood. Source of these receptors: a man aged 25-45 years in good health. CDR3s include the opening cysteine and the closing phenylalanine or tryptophan. Each record gives: V gene, J gene, D gene, clone size, CDR3 protein, CDR3 DNA. D genes are given only for firm matches. Clone size is not always given. Where it is, it says once, few, many or a class for expanded clones.

V gene: TRBV27; J gene: TRBJ2-6; D gene: NA; clone size: NA; CDR3 protein: CASSLLLGARGANVLTF; CDR3 DNA: TGTGCCAGCAGTTTGCTCTTAGGGGCTAGGGGGGCCAACGTCCTGACTTTC
V gene: TRBV9; J gene: TRBJ2-2; D gene: NA; clone size: NA; CDR3 protein: CASSRQGNTGELFF; CDR3 DNA: TGTGCCAGCAGCAGGCAGGGGAACACCGGGGAGCTGTTTTTT
V gene: TRBV7-9; J gene: TRBJ2-7; D gene: NA; clone size: few; CDR3 protein: CASSLTVNTYEQYF; CDR3 DNA: TGTGCCAGCAGCTTAACAGTCAACACCTACGAGCAGTACTTC
V gene: TRBV7-6; J gene: TRBJ2-1; D gene: TRBD1; clone size: NA; CDR3 protein: CASSPRLRRGLPSYNEQFF; CDR3 DNA: TGTGCCAGCAGCCCCCGCCTTCGCAGGGGGCTACCTTCCTACAATGAGCAGTTCTTC
V gene: TRBV5-6; J gene: TRBJ2-5; D gene: NA; clone size: NA; CDR3 protein: CASSLYQETQYF; CDR3 DNA: TGTGCCAGCAGCTTGTATCAAGAGACCCAGTACTTC
V gene: TRBV7-9; J gene: TRBJ2-5; D gene: NA; clone size: NA; CDR3 protein: CASRLQRGQETQYF; CDR3 DNA: TGTGCCAGCAGACTACAGCGCGGGCAAGAGACCCAGTACTTC
V gene: TRBV7-2; J gene: TRBJ2-7; D gene: TRBD1; clone size: few; CDR3 protein: CASSRDRAYEQYF; CDR3 DNA: TGTGCCAGCAGCCGGGACAGAGCCTACGAGCAGTACTTC
V gene: TRBV5-1; J gene: TRBJ2-1; D gene: TRBD1; clone size: NA; CDR3 protein: CASSPETGGVEQFF; CDR3 DNA: TGCGCCAGCAGCCCTGAGACAGGGGGCGTTGAGCAGTTCTTC
V gene: TRBV29-1; J gene: TRBJ1-2; D gene: NA; clone size: many; CDR3 protein: CSTTFRGGYTF; CDR3 DNA: TGCAGCACCACTTTTCGGGGCGGCTACACCTTC
V gene: TRBV7-9; J gene: TRBJ1-4; D gene: NA; clone size: many; CDR3 protein: CASSPGAESEKLFF; CDR3 DNA: TGTGCCAGCAGCCCAGGTGCCGAGAGTGAAAAACTGTTTTTT
V gene: TRBV4-1; J gene: TRBJ2-3; D gene: NA; clone size: NA; CDR3 protein: CASSQGGRGPTDTQYF; CDR3 DNA: TGCGCCAGCAGCCAAGGGGGTCGGGGACCCACAGATACGCAGTATTTT
V gene: TRBV6-5; J gene: TRBJ2-3; D gene: NA; clone size: NA; CDR3 protein: CASSYLASTDTQYF; CDR3 DNA: TGTGCCAGCAGTTATCTAGCTAGCACAGATACGCAGTATTTT
V gene: TRBV7-8; J gene: TRBJ2-3; D gene: NA; clone size: NA; CDR3 protein: CASTLGGGKDTQYF; CDR3 DNA: TGTGCCAGCACCTTGGGTGGCGGGAAAGATACGCAGTATTTT
V gene: TRBV4-3; J gene: TRBJ1-4; D gene: NA; clone size: few; CDR3 protein: CASSQRGEKLFF; CDR3 DNA: TGCGCCAGCAGCCAAAGGGGTGAAAAACTGTTTTTT
V gene: TRBV10-3; J gene: TRBJ2-1; D gene: NA; clone size: NA; CDR3 protein: CAISESDGLGSYEQFF; CDR3 DNA: TGTGCCATCAGTGAGTCTGACGGTTTGGGATCATATGAGCAGTTCTTC
V gene: TRBV25-1; J gene: TRBJ2-1; D gene: TRBD2; clone size: few; CDR3 protein: CASSDIGLAGYNEQFF; CDR3 DNA: TGTGCCAGCAGTGACATAGGACTAGCGGGGTACAATGAGCAGTTCTTC
V gene: TRBV12-2; J gene: TRBJ1-2; D gene: NA; clone size: NA; CDR3 protein: CASRLRLRDGNYGYTF; CDR3 DNA: TGTGCAAGTCGCTTGCGCCTCCGGGACGGAAACTATGGCTACACCTTC
V gene: TRBV20-1; J gene: TRBJ2-7; D gene: NA; clone size: NA; CDR3 protein: CSATRHYEQYF; CDR3 DNA: TGCAGTGCCACTAGGCACTACGAGCAGTACTTC
V gene: TRBV7-9; J gene: TRBJ1-1; D gene: NA; clone size: NA; CDR3 protein: CASSSESMSAEAFF; CDR3 DNA: TGTGCCAGCAGCTCCGAGTCGATGAGTGCTGAAGCTTTCTTT
V gene: TRBV5-4; J gene: TRBJ2-7; D gene: NA; clone size: few; CDR3 protein: CASSFAGSYEQYF; CDR3 DNA: TGTGCCAGCAGCTTTGCTGGGTCCTACGAGCAGTACTTC
V gene: TRBV5-4; J gene: TRBJ1-1; D gene: NA; clone size: NA; CDR3 protein: CASSPHPDRQNTEAFF; CDR3 DNA: TGTGCCAGCAGCCCCCACCCGGACAGACAGAACACTGAAGCTTTCTTT
V gene: TRBV20-1; J gene: TRBJ2-1; D gene: NA; clone size: few; CDR3 protein: CSARRFNEQFF; CDR3 DNA: TGCAGTGCGCGGAGATTCAATGAGCAGTTCTTC
V gene: TRBV18; J gene: TRBJ2-5; D gene: NA; clone size: few; CDR3 protein: CASSPVRETGETQYF; CDR3 DNA: TGTGCCAGCTCACCTGTTCGGGAGACGGGAGAGACCCAGTACTTC
V gene: TRBV25-1; J gene: TRBJ2-7; D gene: NA; clone size: NA; CDR3 protein: CASSESVSYEQYF; CDR3 DNA: TGTGCCAGCAGTGAATCGGTCTCCTACGAGCAGTACTTC
V gene: TRBV7-9; J gene: TRBJ1-5; D gene: NA; clone size: NA; CDR3 protein: CASSQGAGPQHF; CDR3 DNA: TGTGCCAGCAGCCAAGGCGCTGGGCCCCAGCATTTT
V gene: TRBV30; J gene: TRBJ1-1; D gene: NA; clone size: few; CDR3 protein: CAWSPGDGTEAFF; CDR3 DNA: TGTGCCTGGAGTCCGGGGGATGGCACTGAAGCTTTCTTT
V gene: TRBV6-5; J gene: TRBJ2-6; D gene: TRBD1; clone size: NA; CDR3 protein: CASKSTGYGANVLTF; CDR3 DNA: TGTGCCAGCAAATCGACAGGGTACGGGGCCAACGTCCTGACTTTC
V gene: TRBV5-6; J gene: TRBJ2-5; D gene: NA; clone size: NA; CDR3 protein: CASSLESIETQYF; CDR3 DNA: TGTGCCAGCAGCTTGGAAAGCATAGAGACCCAGTACTTC
V gene: TRBV25-1; J gene: TRBJ1-2; D gene: NA; clone size: NA; CDR3 protein: CASRRGEGYYGYTF; CDR3 DNA: TGTGCCAGCAGGCGGGGCGAGGGTTACTATGGCTACACCTTC
V gene: TRBV11-2; J gene: TRBJ1-6; D gene: NA; clone size: NA; CDR3 protein: CASSLEAGRGSPLHF; CDR3 DNA: TGTGCCAGCAGCTTAGAGGCAGGGCGTGGTTCACCCCTCCACTTT
V gene: TRBV6-1; J gene: TRBJ1-2; D gene: NA; clone size: NA; CDR3 protein: CASSEANSDYGYTF; CDR3 DNA: TGTGCCAGCAGTGAAGCAAACTCTGACTATGGCTACACCTTC
V gene: TRBV7-6; J gene: TRBJ2-1; D gene: NA; clone size: NA; CDR3 protein: CASSLAASGNNNEQFF; CDR3 DNA: TGTGCCAGCAGCTTAGCGGCCAGCGGAAATAACAATGAGCAGTTCTTC
V gene: TRBV6-1; J gene: TRBJ1-5; D gene: NA; clone size: few; CDR3 protein: CASSEPGRGISNQPQHF; CDR3 DNA: TGTGCCAGCAGTGAACCGGGCAGAGGAATAAGCAATCAGCCCCAGCATTTT
V gene: TRBV12-5; J gene: TRBJ2-2; D gene: NA; clone size: NA; CDR3 protein: CASGLGRGRGGELFF; CDR3 DNA: TGTGCTAGTGGTTTGGGACGCGGTCGTGGCGGGGAGCTGTTTTTT
V gene: TRBV29-1; J gene: TRBJ1-2; D gene: NA; clone size: few; CDR3 protein: CSVEETGPMGYTF; CDR3 DNA: TGCAGCGTTGAAGAAACAGGCCCCATGGGCTACACCTTC
V gene: TRBV7-9; J gene: TRBJ2-5; D gene: TRBD2; clone size: NA; CDR3 protein: CATFKGGLAVQETQYF; CDR3 DNA: TGTGCCACCTTTAAGGGGGGACTAGCCGTCCAAGAGACCCAGTACTTC
V gene: TRBV29-1; J gene: TRBJ1-2; D gene: NA; clone size: few; CDR3 protein: CSVEQGTVYGYTF; CDR3 DNA: TGCAGCGTTGAACAGGGGACGGTCTATGGCTACACCTTC